This TCR beta chain emerged from a study of shared clonotypes between healthy human individuals. As for the study in general: The plates for each donor numbered three CD4 naive, three CD4 memory, two CD8 naive and one CD8 memory.

CDR1 and CDR2 from the germline V gene are ENHRY and SYGVKD. The CDR3 consists of 14 residues. The junction had 5 bases not matched to a gene; V was cut back by 4 bases and J by 9 bases. Study results and limitations: Memory subsets generally showed smaller estimated richness than naive subsets did.

As concerns this clone: Its matching antigen is unknown.

Naive CD8 isolation took CD45RO-negative cells positively selected for CCR7 and excluded terminally differentiated effector memory CD45RA+ cells. Clones were sequenced by immunoSEQ multiplex PCR, and TCRdb holds only the in-frame ones, with some missing. This table has some 2.1 million clones, around 93% appearing once. The specimen sequenced was naive CD8+ T cells from PBMCs. This chain connects TRBV10-3 to TRBJ2-1, with 11 nucleotides matching TRBD2. This TCR derives from a man between 18 and 29 years old in good health. Some clones in this sample may be carry-over from other donors' samples. The CDR3 protein is CAISAGLAEAEQFF. In nucleotides, the CDR3 is TGTGCCATCAGTGCGGGACTAGCGGAGGCTGAGCAGTTCTTC.